Ten or more counts support the clone carrying this T cell receptor (beta chain). Its target is unknown. The record originates from a study of T cells in Graves' hyperthyroidism and ophthalmopathy. The trim removed 7 bases at V and 10 bases at J, leaving 6 bases unmatched. This CDR3 has 14 residues. From germline, CDR1 is LGHDT and CDR2 YNNKEL (reference sequence). There were TCR beta CDR3 regions amplified from RNA transcripts. The HTBI primer set served for first-round RT-PCR of the TCR CDR3. TCRdb re-analysed the multiplex PCR reads in MiXCR, keeping a single row per CDR3 protein. The table lists about 270,000 distinct CDR3 sequences, around 20% of them singletons. Patients having uncontrolled infection, another autoimmune disease, pregnancy or lactation were not included. Study observations and caveats: By a 13 V-J model, ophthalmopathy was set apart from stable hyperthyroidism.

The receptor was derived from a man aged 30 to 45 with Graves' ophthalmopathy. The source material was blood. This sequence joins TRBV3-1 and TRBJ1-6, with TRBD1 identical over 11 bases. CDR3 protein: CASKGQGANSPLHF. CDR3 sequence (DNA): TGTGCCAGCAAAGGACAGGGGGCAAACTCACCCCTCCACTTT. Looking up the rest from reference TRBV3-1 and TRBJ1-6 gives the full variable domain: DTAVSQTPKYLVTQMGNDKSIKCEQNLGHDTMYWYKQDSKKFLKIMFSYNNKELIINETVPNRFSPKSPDKAHLNLHINSLELGDSAVYFCASKGQGANSPLHFGNGTRLTVT.